Listed here are 5 T cell receptor beta chains from one sample, sequenced in a study of CD8 T cell repertoires and HIV-1 epitope variants. Generated by immunoSEQ multiplex PCR, the TCRdb table keeps only in-frame clones and is missing some. The sample consists of thousands of clones, about 62% of them appearing once. Their recognized antigens are unknown. Specimen: cultured CD8+ T cells derived from PBMCs. These TCRs come from a male donor with HIV.

This clone was seen more than once but under ten times. This chain joins TRBV25-1 and TRBJ2-7, with 7 bases identical to TRBD2. V shed 3 bases and J 5 bases; nucleotides not matched to a gene: 7. The CDR3 consists of 14 residues. Germline assignment: CDR1 MGHDK and CDR2 SYGVNS. CDR3 in DNA: TGTGCCAGCAGTGAGTGGACTAGAGGGGACGAGCAGTACTTC. Translation gives CASSEWTRGDEQYF.

V is TRBV27 and J is TRBJ1-1, with D uncertain. The CDR3 runs to 13 residues. The ends were cut back, 0 bases at V and 7 bases at J, with 9 bases in the middle. Germline loops: CDR1 MNHEY, CDR2 SMNVEV (reference sequence). The CDR3 bases are TGTGCCAGCAGTTTATCGTCCCGGAATGAAGCTTTCTTT. It encodes CASSLSSRNEAFF.

The J gene is TRBJ2-7, the V gene TRBV7-2; unclear D gene. The CDR3 has 13 amino acids. The ends were cut back, 3 bases at V and 3 bases at J, with 9 bases in the middle. Germline CDR1 reads SGHTA; CDR2 reads FQGNSA. The CDR3 region has the DNA TGTGCCAGCAGCTTGGACCCAAACTACGAGCAGTACTTC. Translated: CASSLDPNYEQYF. The full variable domain, with the rest looked up from reference TRBV7-2 and TRBJ2-7, is GAGVSQSPSNKVTEKGKDVELRCDPISGHTALYWYRQSLGQGLEFLIYFQGNSAPDKSGLPSDRFSAERTGGSVSTLTIQRTQQEDSAVYLCASSLDPNYEQYFGPGTRLTVT.

This chain joins TRBV2 and TRBJ2-1, with a weak D call TRBD2 (5 bases). V lost 5 bases to trimming and J lost 0 bases, with 11 bases between them. The CDR3 loop spans 15 amino acids. Germline CDR1 SNHLY, CDR2 FYNNEI. CDR3 sequence (DNA): TGTGCCAGCAGTCATAGCGTCAGCTCCTACAATGAGCAGTTCTTC. It yields the protein CASSHSVSSYNEQFF.

The chain combines TRBV10-3 with TRBJ1-2, with D tentatively TRBD1 (5 bases). Trimming stripped 8 bases from V and 4 bases from J, with 17 bases between. Germline V gene lookup returns CDR1 ENHRY and CDR2 SYGVKD. This CDR3 is built from 14 residues. In nucleotides, the CDR3 is TGTGCCATCGGGGGAGCTTGGGACGGCTATGGCTACACCTTC. Translated, it gives CAIGGAWDGYGYTF.